This T cell receptor (beta chain) was profiled in a study of T cells after yellow fever vaccination. Across the whole study: Fractions of low cell number were prepared using SMART-Seq v4 Ultra Low Input. Regarding the study as a whole: The booster saw the reappearance of most primary-vaccination clones (around 96% CD4, 70% to 90% CD8).

For this clonotype: Its antigen remains unknown.

TCRdb processed the 5' RACE reads anew with MiXCR; each CDR3 protein has one entry. The sample contains hundreds of thousands of distinct CDR3 sequences, 5.2% of which appear only once. The TCR was taken from a man in his late teens or twenties who received the YFV17D yellow fever vaccine. This specimen consisted of CD4+ T cells sorted from PBMCs, obtained on the day of the yellow fever booster vaccination.

CDR3 residues: CSARVTGNQPQHF. For the CDR3, the DNA is TGCAGTGCTAGGGTTACAGGGAATCAGCCCCAGCATTTT. The genes are TRBV20-1 and TRBJ1-5, with D maybe TRBD1 (6 bases). The CDR3 is made up of 13 amino acids. The germline V gene has CDR1 DFQATT and CDR2 SNEGSKA (reference sequence). Trimming left V 3 bases short and J 4 bases short, with 10 bases between.